This T cell receptor (beta chain) was recorded in a study of blood T cell repertoires in COVID-19. Background on the study: Some COVID-19 samples were acute and others convalescent; all came from the United States, Italy and Spain. Sample material is recorded as cDNA or gDNA derived from T cells, B-cell-depleted T cells, or PBMCs.

The CDR3 spans 13 residues. Between the trimmed V and J ends, which lost 6 bases and 2 bases, there was a span of 10 bases. The germline V gene has CDR1 MDHEN and CDR2 SYDVKM. Original handling: Amplified reference gene primers provided the basis for estimating nucleated cell counts. Method: immunoSEQ multiplex PCR; TCRdb's copy keeps in-frame clones and lacks some. V, J and clone size were drawn from that table, and D and trimming were deduced from the DNA. The sample carries about 130,000 clones, around 86% recorded once. This receptor was obtained from a man aged 35 to 55 with active or convalescent COVID-19. Sequenced sample: peripheral blood. The rearrangement joins TRBV28 to TRBJ1-1; maybe TRBD1 (6 bases). CDR3 nucleotide sequence: TGTGCCAGCAGGGTGGACAGTAACACTGAAGCTTTCTTT. Its translation is CASRVDSNTEAFF.